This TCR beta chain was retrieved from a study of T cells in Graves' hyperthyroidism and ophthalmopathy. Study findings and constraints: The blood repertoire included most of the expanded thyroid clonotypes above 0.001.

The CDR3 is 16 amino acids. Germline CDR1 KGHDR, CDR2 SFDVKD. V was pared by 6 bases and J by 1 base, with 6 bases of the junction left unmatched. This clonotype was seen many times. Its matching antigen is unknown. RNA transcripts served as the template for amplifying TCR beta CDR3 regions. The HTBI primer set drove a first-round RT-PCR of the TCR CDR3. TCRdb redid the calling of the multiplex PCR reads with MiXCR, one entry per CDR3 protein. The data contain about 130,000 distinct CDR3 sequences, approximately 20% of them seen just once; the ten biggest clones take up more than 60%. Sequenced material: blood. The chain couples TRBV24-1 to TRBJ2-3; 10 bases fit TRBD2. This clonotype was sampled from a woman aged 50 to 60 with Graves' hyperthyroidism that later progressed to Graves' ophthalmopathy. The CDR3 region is CATSPRTSGGTDTQYF. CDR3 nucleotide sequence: TGTGCCACCAGTCCTAGGACTAGCGGTGGCACAGATACGCAGTATTTT.